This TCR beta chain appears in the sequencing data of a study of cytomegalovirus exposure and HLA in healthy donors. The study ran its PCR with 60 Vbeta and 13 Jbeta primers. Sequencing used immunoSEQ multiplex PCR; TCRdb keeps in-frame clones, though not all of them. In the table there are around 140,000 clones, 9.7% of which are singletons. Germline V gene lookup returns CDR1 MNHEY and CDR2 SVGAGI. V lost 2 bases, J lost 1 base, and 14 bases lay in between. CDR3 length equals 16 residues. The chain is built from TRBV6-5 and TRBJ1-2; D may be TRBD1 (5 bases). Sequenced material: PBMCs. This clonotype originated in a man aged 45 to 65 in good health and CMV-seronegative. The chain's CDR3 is CASSYQGQINNYGYTF. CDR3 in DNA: TGTGCCAGCAGTTACCAAGGACAAATTAATAACTATGGCTACACCTTC.